The T cell receptor (beta chain) described here comes from a study of blood T cell repertoires in COVID-19. Across the whole study: PBMCs, B-cell-depleted T cells, or T cells provided the cDNA or gDNA that made up the material.

Original handling: Scientists estimated how many nucleated cells there were by amplifying reference gene primers. Using immunoSEQ multiplex PCR, the repertoire was profiled, and TCRdb retains in-frame clones only, with some absent. That table supplies the V and J calls and clone size; D and trimming were determined from the DNA. Here the sample spans about 170,000 clones, approximately 87% being singletons. The CDR3 totals 15 residues. Germline V CDR1 and CDR2: LNHDA, SQIVND (reference sequence). The V gene lost 1 base and the J gene lost 2 bases, with 12 bases spanning the gap. Input material: peripheral blood. The sequence was collected from a man aged 18 to 29 with active or convalescent COVID-19. This chain uses TRBV19 with TRBJ2-7; no clear D. The CDR3 sequence is CASSIGVKPTYEQYF. CDR3 DNA sequence: TGTGCCAGTAGTATAGGAGTTAAACCGACCTACGAGCAGTACTTC.